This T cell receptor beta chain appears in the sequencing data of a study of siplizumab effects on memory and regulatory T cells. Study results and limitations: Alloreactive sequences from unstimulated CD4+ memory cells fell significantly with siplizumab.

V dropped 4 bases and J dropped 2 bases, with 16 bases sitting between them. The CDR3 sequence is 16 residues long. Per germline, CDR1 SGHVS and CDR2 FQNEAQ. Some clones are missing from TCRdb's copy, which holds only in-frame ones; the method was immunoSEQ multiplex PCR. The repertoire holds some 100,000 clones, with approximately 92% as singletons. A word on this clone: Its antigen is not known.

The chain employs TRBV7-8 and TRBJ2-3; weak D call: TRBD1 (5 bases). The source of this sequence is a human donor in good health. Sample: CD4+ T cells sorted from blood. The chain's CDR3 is CASSSGGASYTDTQYF. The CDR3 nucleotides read TGTGCCAGCAGCTCCGGTGGGGCTAGTTACACAGATACGCAGTATTTT.